These T cell receptor beta chains were read from a single sample in a study of blood T cells in healthy people across ages. MiXCR, run by TCRdb on the 5' RACE reads, gives a single entry per CDR3 protein. The sample has 550,000 to 600,000 distinct CDR3 sequences; 40% to 50% are singletons. What was sequenced was blood. The origin of the receptors is a man at least 80 years old in good health. Each CDR3 is given with its conserved first and last residue. A D gene is named only where the DNA matches it firmly. Some rows mark clone size as missing; the rest say once, few, many or name a class of expanded clone.

V	D	J	size	CDR3	DNA
TRBV29-1	.	TRBJ2-1	.	CSVARVYRTEQFF	TGCAGCGTCGCACGGGTCTATCGAACGGAGCAGTTCTTC
TRBV20-1	.	TRBJ2-2	.	CSAREYPGELFF	TGCAGTGCTCGGGAATACCCCGGGGAGCTGTTTTTT
TRBV29-1	TRBD1	TRBJ2-7	few	CSVGGTGVYYEQYF	TGCAGCGTTGGAGGGACAGGAGTTTACTACGAGCAGTACTTC
TRBV6-2/TRBV6-3	.	TRBJ1-1	.	CASSTPVGRANTEAFF	TGTGCCAGCAGCACTCCCGTCGGGAGGGCGAACACTGAAGCTTTCTTT
TRBV28	.	TRBJ2-5	.	CASSLSPPLETQYF	TGTGCCAGCAGTTTATCCCCCCCCCTGGAGACCCAGTACTTC
TRBV12-3/TRBV12-4	TRBD1	TRBJ2-7	.	CASSPDRVYSYEQYF	TGTGCCAGCAGTCCAGACAGGGTGTACTCCTACGAGCAGTACTTC
TRBV7-2	.	TRBJ1-4	.	CASSLEGKPTNEKLFF	TGTGCCAGCAGCTTAGAAGGGAAACCAACTAATGAAAAACTGTTTTTT
TRBV12-3/TRBV12-4	.	TRBJ2-3	few	CASSLRAGTTDTQYF	TGTGCCAGCAGTTTAAGGGCCGGAACCACAGATACGCAGTATTTT
TRBV6-5	.	TRBJ1-1	.	CASSLREGEAFF	TGTGCCAGCAGTCTCAGGGAGGGTGAAGCTTTCTTT
TRBV7-9	.	TRBJ2-5	many	CASSLDSQETQYF	TGTGCCAGCAGCTTGGACAGCCAAGAGACCCAGTACTTC
TRBV20-1	TRBD2	TRBJ2-7	few	CSAPNSGTYEQYF	TGCAGTGCTCCAAATAGCGGGACCTACGAGCAGTACTTC
TRBV7-9	.	TRBJ1-2	few	CASSLSPSYGYTF	TGTGCCAGCAGCTTAAGTCCGAGCTATGGCTACACCTTC
TRBV5-1	.	TRBJ2-5	.	CASSLGGHPSGKETQYF	TGCGCCAGCAGCTTGGGCGGACATCCGTCAGGCAAGGAGACCCAGTACTTC
TRBV29-1	.	TRBJ2-1	few	CSVVRTLTYNEQFF	TGCAGCGTTGTTAGGACGCTCACCTACAATGAGCAGTTCTTC
TRBV21-1	.	TRBJ1-2	.	CASSAVPQGVSTNYGCTF	.
TRBV29-1	.	TRBJ1-1	.	CRGDTGSTEAFF	TGCAGGGGCGATACAGGATCCACTGAAGCTTTCTTT
TRBV2	TRBD1	TRBJ1-2	few	CASSATTGGYGYTF	TGTGCCAGCAGTGCCACGACAGGGGGATATGGCTACACCTTC
TRBV12-3/TRBV12-4	.	TRBJ1-2	.	CTSSLQGGHGYTF	TGTACCAGCAGTCTACAGGGTGGCCATGGCTACACCTTC
TRBV7-9	TRBD2	TRBJ2-1	once	CTSSPGLAGASGYNEQFF	TGTACCAGCAGCCCGGGACTAGCGGGAGCGTCGGGATACAATGAGCAGTTCTTC
TRBV5-6	TRBD1	TRBJ2-7	.	CASSTAGQGFEQYF	TGTGCCAGCAGCACAGCGGGACAGGGGTTCGAGCAGTACTTC
TRBV11-3	.	TRBJ2-7	.	CASSFLGVYEQYF	TGTGCCAGCAGCTTTCTCGGTGTCTATGAGCAGTACTTC
TRBV10-3	.	TRBJ2-6	many	CAISRESGANVLTF	TGTGCCATCTCCCGGGAGAGTGGGGCCAACGTCCTGACTTTC
TRBV29-1	TRBD2	TRBJ2-5	.	CSVEGGGRNRLAGAPNEQYF	TGCAGCGTTGAAGGCGGAGGACGCAATCGGCTAGCGGGAGCCCCCAATGAGCAGTACTTC
TRBV7-9	TRBD1	TRBJ2-1	few	CASSNIQGNEQFF	TGTGCCAGCAGCAATATACAGGGGAATGAGCAGTTCTTC
TRBV7-2	TRBD1	TRBJ2-3	.	CASSSRTGHDTQYF	TGTGCCAGCAGCTCCCGGACAGGGCACGATACGCAGTATTTT
TRBV7-2	.	TRBJ2-1	few	CASSFSGTAAYNEQFF	TGTGCCAGCAGCTTCAGTGGGACGGCGGCCTACAATGAGCAGTTCTTC
TRBV4-3	TRBD1	TRBJ2-7	.	CASSQEPGQGKQYF	TGCGCCAGCAGCCAAGAACCGGGACAGGGAAAGCAGTACTTC
TRBV27	.	TRBJ1-6	.	CASSFDRDNSPLHF	TGTGCCAGCAGTTTCGACAGAGATAATTCACCCCTCCACTTT
TRBV18	TRBD2	TRBJ2-1	once	CASSDPVAGRTYNEQFF	TGTGCCAGCTCAGACCCCGTAGCGGGCCGCACCTACAATGAGCAGTTCTTC
TRBV5-1	TRBD2	TRBJ2-7	.	CASSPGLLPYEQYF	TGCGCCAGCAGCCCGGGACTACTCCCCTACGAGCAGTACTTC
TRBV7-9	.	TRBJ1-1	few	CASSSLSEAFF	TGTGCCAGCAGCTCCTTATCTGAAGCTTTCTTT
TRBV5-1	.	TRBJ2-3	few	CASTLEGLGEADTQYF	TGCGCCAGCACCCTGGAAGGCCTGGGGGAGGCAGATACGCAGTATTTT
TRBV7-2	TRBD2	TRBJ2-7	few	CASSFLAGGVRNEQYF	TGTGCCAGCAGCTTTCTAGCGGGAGGGGTAAGGAACGAGCAGTACTTC
TRBV29-1	TRBD1	TRBJ1-2	.	CSADRGAGGYTF	TGCAGCGCCGACAGGGGAGCGGGTGGCTACACCTTC
TRBV11-2	.	TRBJ2-1	.	CASSSVASYNEQFF	TGTGCCAGCAGCTCGGTAGCGTCATACAATGAGCAGTTCTTC
TRBV20-1	.	TRBJ1-1	.	CSARGPQGNTEAFF	TGCAGTGCTAGAGGGCCTCAGGGGAACACTGAAGCTTTCTTT
TRBV4-2	TRBD1	TRBJ2-5	.	CASSQDDGQGQETQYF	TGTGCCAGCAGCCAAGATGATGGACAGGGACAAGAGACCCAGTACTTC
TRBV11-3	.	TRBJ2-3	.	CASSLDTHTDTQYF	TGTGCCAGCAGCTTAGATACCCACACAGATACGCAGTATTTT
TRBV7-6	.	TRBJ2-6	.	CASSLIMSGANVLTF	TGTGCCAGCAGCTTAATCATGTCGGGGGCCAACGTCCTGACTTTC
TRBV20-1	TRBD1	TRBJ2-7	.	CSASDNQGAHKTYEQYF	TGCAGTGCCTCCGACAATCAGGGGGCGCATAAGACCTACGAGCAGTACTTC